The 2 T cell receptor beta chains below come from one sample, sequenced in a study of neurological immune-mediated disorders. A single record per CDR3 protein comes from TCRdb applying MiXCR to the 5' RACE reads. The sample yields approximately 60,000 distinct CDR3 sequences, over 4% seen once. Source material: PBMCs. These receptors came from a man aged 50 to 59 with multiple sclerosis.

This clonotype was seen repeatedly, ten times or more. This sequence joins TRBV7-9 and TRBJ2-2; D call uncertain. V lost 0 bases and J lost 5, with 16 bases in between. The CDR3 runs 17 residues. The germline gives CDR1 SEHNR, CDR2 FQNEAQ (reference sequence). The CDR3 spells CASSLAARLAMTGELFF. The CDR3 DNA sequence: TGTGCCAGCAGCTTAGCGGCCAGATTGGCGATGACCGGGGAGCTGTTTTTT.

There are many counts of this clonotype. The CDR3 protein is CSVVVENTEAFF. Written as DNA, the CDR3 is TGCAGCGTTGTAGTGGAGAACACTGAAGCTTTCTTT. The gene calls are TRBV29-1 and TRBJ1-1; no firm D call. The CDR3 has 12 amino acids. Germline CDR1 SQVTM, CDR2 ANQGSEA. Trimming removed 4 bases from V and 1 base from J, with 7 bases in between. Supplemented by reference TRBV29-1 and TRBJ1-1, the full variable domain reads SAVISQKPSRDICQRGTSLTIQCQVDSQVTMMFWYRQQPGQSLTLIATANQGSEATYESGFVIDKFPISRPNLTFSTLTVSNMSPEDSSIYLCSVVVENTEAFFGQGTRLTVV.